This T cell receptor beta chain appears in the sequencing data of a study of post-analysis software for immune sequencing data. Study information: As for disease course, relapsing-remitting, secondary progressive and progressive-relapsing multiple sclerosis were all included.

Trimming shortened V by 4 bases and J by 4 bases, and 17 bases separated the two germline ends. CDR3 size: 15 residues. The germline V gene encodes CDR1 SGHRS and CDR2 YFSETQ. Each TCR beta cDNA library carried unique molecular identifiers. The authors obtained 500,000 or so cDNA molecules from roughly 1.1 to 9.2 million T cells. TCRdb reanalysed the PCR reads using MiXCR and keeps one entry per CDR3 protein. The sample lists about 500,000 distinct CDR3 sequences, roughly 45% occurring once. Study-level findings and limits: F measure grouped same-batch samples tightly together. Patients used a handful of TRBV segments, including TRBV5-6, TRBV5-1 and TRBV20-1, more often than controls. In multiple sclerosis, normalized Chao1 diversity was significantly below that of controls.

As to this clonotype: The target antigen is unknown.

This receptor was identified in a girl aged 5-17 years with multiple sclerosis. This chain links TRBV5-1 with TRBJ1-1; D might be TRBD1 (5 bases). The sample comprised blood. In nucleotides, the CDR3 is TGCGCCAGCAGCAGTAATCTTCAGGGAGGCACTGAAGCTTTCTTT. Translation: CASSSNLQGGTEAFF.